The sequence of this T cell receptor (beta chain) was determined in a study of CD8+CD57+ T cells in acquired aplastic anemia. Findings of the study overall: The study identified twenty-nine CD8+ CDR3 sequences shared by patients and controls.

This CDR3 has 14 residues. CDR1 and CDR2 (germline): SGHVS, FQNEAQ. The template used for profiling TCR beta VDJ and CDR3 was genomic DNA. TCRdb re-derived calls from the reads in MiXCR, one entry per CDR3 protein. The sample shows 270,000 or so distinct CDR3 sequences, approximately 82% of them seen only once. Patients chosen for sequencing had CD8+CD57+ cells that had expanded, as shown by flow cytometry. A severe acquired aplastic anemia diagnosis applied to all patients. No patient had been given any therapy when blood was sampled. Turning to this clonotype: What it recognizes is unknown. A read error may account for a junction end that differs from germline.

Material: sorted CD4+, CD8+, or CD8+CD57+ T cells (not recorded which) from PBMCs. The sequence derives from a human donor with aplastic anemia. The chain carries TRBV7-8 and TRBJ2-3; TRBD2 might be the D (5 bases). For the CDR3, the DNA is TGTGCCAGCAGCTCAGAGGGCAGTGACATTCAGTACTACTTT. Its protein product is CASSSEGSDIQYYF.